This is a list of T cell receptor beta chains from one sample in a study of regulatory T cells in long-lasting Graves disease. One entry per CDR3 protein, called by TCRdb with MiXCR from the multiplex PCR reads. The data contain some 600,000 distinct CDR3 sequences, around 15% of them singletons. The data also belong to a second study, concerning T cells in Graves' hyperthyroidism and ophthalmopathy.

The input for sequencing was peripheral blood mononuclear cells (PBMCs), taken at new diagnosis, from a patient treated with antithyroid drugs. The receptor set was obtained from a man aged 18 to 29 with Graves disease. CDR3s include the opening cysteine and the closing phenylalanine or tryptophan. D genes are given only for firm matches. Clone size, where shown, is once, few, many, or a class for clones that have expanded.

j_call | clone_size | d_call | v_call | cdr3_aa | cdr3_nt
TRBJ2-1 | NA | TRBD2 | TRBV11-2 | CASSIGTSPRDEQFF | TGTGCCAGCAGCATCGGGACTAGCCCCCGGGATGAGCAGTTCTTC
TRBJ1-5 | few | TRBD1 | TRBV11-2 | CASSVTGGDQPQHF | TGTGCCAGCAGCGTAACAGGGGGAGATCAGCCCCAGCATTTT
TRBJ1-1 | many | TRBD1 | TRBV28 | CASSPIQGTMNTEAFF | TGTGCCAGCAGTCCCATACAGGGGACAATGAACACTGAAGCTTTCTTT
TRBJ2-7 | NA | TRBD1 | TRBV29-1 | CSVGQGVEQYF | TGCAGCGTCGGACAGGGGGTCGAGCAGTACTTC
TRBJ1-4 | NA | TRBD1 | TRBV6-1 | CASGEEGQGVEKLFF | TGTGCCAGCGGTGAAGAGGGACAGGGGGTTGAAAAACTGTTTTTT
TRBJ2-3 | NA | TRBD1 | TRBV9 | CASSVVSGQGADTQYF | TGTGCCAGCAGCGTAGTCTCCGGACAGGGTGCAGATACGCAGTATTTT
TRBJ2-1 | many | NA | TRBV27 | CASSLLGPDSVAVNNEQFF | TGTGCCAGCAGTTTATTGGGCCCGGACAGCGTAGCGGTCAACAATGAGCAGTTCTTC
TRBJ1-1 | NA | NA | TRBV11-2 | CASSLEATWGNTEALF | TGTGCCAGCAGCTTAGAGGCAACCTGGGGGAACACTGAAGCTCTCTTT
TRBJ1-2 | few | TRBD1 | TRBV28 | CASSRGTGFGSYTF | TGTGCCAGCAGCCGAGGGACAGGGTTTGGTAGCTACACCTTC
TRBJ2-7 | few | NA | TRBV6-1 | CASIEEMTYEQYF | TGTGCCAGCATAGAGGAAATGACCTACGAGCAGTACTTC
TRBJ2-2 | many | NA | TRBV28 | CASISANTGELFF | TGTGCCAGTATCTCGGCGAACACCGGGGAGCTGTTTTTT
TRBJ1-1 | many | NA | TRBV6-1 | CASSERAVGTFF | TGTGCCAGCAGTGAAAGGGCGGTCGGGACTTTCTTT
TRBJ1-6 | NA | NA | TRBV11-3 | CASSLDTNSPLHF | TGTGCCAGCAGCTTAGATACTAATTCACCCCTCCACTTT
TRBJ2-7 | NA | NA | TRBV6-1 | CASSQRENYEQYF | TGTGCCAGCAGTCAAAGGGAAAACTACGAGCAGTACTTC
TRBJ1-1 | NA | NA | TRBV4-1 | CASSQARQDGAFF | TGCGCCAGCAGCCAAGCGAGGCAGGACGGAGCTTTCTTT
TRBJ1-2 | few | TRBD1 | TRBV2 | CARRQGAYGYTF | TGTGCCAGAAGACAGGGGGCGTATGGCTACACCTTC
TRBJ2-1 | NA | TRBD1 | TRBV5-4 | CASSRRLPGQGRSSSYNEQFF | TGTGCCAGCAGCCGACGCCTCCCGGGACAGGGCCGATCAAGCTCCTACAATGAGCAGTTCTTC
TRBJ1-1 | NA | NA | TRBV7-9 | CASSLDRVGGAFF | TGTGCCAGCAGCTTAGACCGGGTAGGGGGGGCTTTCTTT
TRBJ2-5 | NA | TRBD2 | TRBV5-1 | CASSLGTSGNQETQYF | TGCGCCAGCAGCTTGGGGACTAGCGGAAACCAAGAGACCCAGTACTTC
TRBJ1-1 | few | TRBD1 | TRBV11-2 | CASSWRRGTGVTEAFF | TGTGCCAGCAGCTGGAGAAGGGGGACAGGGGTCACTGAAGCTTTCTTT
TRBJ2-1 | once | NA | TRBV7-9 | CASSLKVEDEQFF | TGTGCCAGCAGCTTGAAAGTAGAGGATGAGCAGTTCTTC
TRBJ2-7 | many | TRBD2 | TRBV7-9 | CASSSRTDRGVWNEQYF | TGTGCCAGCAGCTCACGAACCGACCGGGGGGTTTGGAACGAGCAGTACTTC
TRBJ1-5 | few | NA | TRBV2 | CASSEAGETYTNQPQHF | TGTGCCAGCAGTGAAGCGGGGGAAACATATACTAATCAGCCCCAGCATTTT
TRBJ1-4 | NA | NA | TRBV27 | CASSLFGGGTNEKLFF | TGTGCCAGCAGTTTATTTGGGGGTGGTACTAATGAAAAACTGTTTTTT
TRBJ1-1 | many | NA | TRBV20-1 | CSASPVIGPNTEAFF | TGCAGTGCCTCTCCCGTAATTGGGCCGAACACTGAAGCTTTCTTT
TRBJ1-5 | few | TRBD1 | TRBV30 | CAAKDRLSNQPQHF | TGTGCCGCGAAGGACAGGCTTAGCAATCAGCCCCAGCATTTT
TRBJ2-3 | many | NA | TRBV6-2/TRBV6-3 | CASSHTPEDTQYF | TGTGCCAGCAGCCACACCCCCGAGGATACGCAGTATTTT
TRBJ2-5 | many | NA | TRBV30 | CAWDGTGETQYF | TGTGCCTGGGATGGTACAGGGGAGACCCAGTACTTC
TRBJ2-2 | few | TRBD2 | TRBV6-2/TRBV6-3 | CASRAGTSGNTGELFF | TGTGCCAGCAGAGCCGGGACTAGCGGGAACACCGGGGAGCTGTTTTTT
TRBJ1-5 | many | NA | TRBV7-2 | CASSIRYQPQHF | TGTGCCAGCAGCATTAGGTATCAGCCCCAGCATTTT
TRBJ2-2 | many | TRBD1 | TRBV3-1 | CASSQGQGAVGELFF | TGTGCCAGCAGCCAAGGACAGGGGGCAGTGGGGGAGCTGTTTTTT
TRBJ1-2 | many | NA | TRBV6-1 | CASRSGGSYTF | TGTGCCAGCAGATCTGGCGGGAGCTACACCTTC
TRBJ2-3 | few | TRBD2 | TRBV6-1 | CASRGLAADTQYF | TGTGCCAGCAGGGGACTAGCCGCAGATACGCAGTATTTT
TRBJ1-2 | NA | NA | TRBV5-1 | CASSVLGRSEGYTF | TGCGCCAGCAGCGTTCTGGGGAGGAGTGAGGGCTACACCTTC
TRBJ1-6 | NA | NA | TRBV5-1 | CASSLEQHPSPLHF | TGCGCCAGCAGCTTGGAACAGCATCCCTCACCCCTCCACTTT
TRBJ1-2 | many | TRBD1 | TRBV7-8 | CASSRVRTGTNYGYTF | TGTGCCAGCAGCCGGGTTAGGACAGGCACTAACTATGGCTACACCTTC
TRBJ2-1 | few | TRBD2 | TRBV4-1 | CASSQEQSSGFNEQFF | TGCGCCAGCAGCCAAGAACAGTCTAGCGGGTTCAATGAGCAGTTCTTC
TRBJ2-7 | few | TRBD2 | TRBV4-2 | CASSQEVITSGFYEQYF | TGTGCCAGCAGCCAAGAAGTTATAACTAGCGGGTTCTACGAGCAGTACTTC
TRBJ2-4 | NA | TRBD1 | TRBV7-9 | CASRRTGGIGIQYF | TGTGCCAGCAGGAGGACAGGGGGAATTGGCATTCAGTACTTC
TRBJ2-1 | NA | TRBD1 | TRBV29-1 | CSVGTRDSVLKEQFF | TGCAGCGTGGGGACACGGGACAGCGTTTTAAAGGAGCAGTTCTTC
TRBJ2-3 | few | NA | TRBV7-8 | CASSSSPSTDSGKSTDTQYF | TGTGCCAGCAGCTCTAGTCCGTCGACGGACTCCGGAAAAAGTACAGATACGCAGTATTTT